Presented here are 16 T cell receptor beta chains from one specimen sequenced in a study of blood T cells in healthy people across ages. A second PCR of about 7 to 12 cycles used a sample-barcoded 5' primer and a J-beta primer mix. Each CDR3 protein is one row after TCRdb ran MiXCR on the 5' RACE reads. The sample consists of about 1.4 million distinct CDR3 sequences, 55% to 75% of them appearing once. The sequencing sample was made of blood. These receptors all stem from a man aged 18 to 30 in good health.

CDR3 sequence: CSARDHTGGTGFYEQYF. The CDR3 coding sequence is TGCAGTGCTAGAGATCACACCGGGGGGACAGGGTTTTACGAGCAGTACTTC. This chain joins TRBV20-1 and TRBJ2-4, with TRBD1 matching over 9 bases. TRBJ2-7 explains the end of the DNA better; the J call may be wrong. The CDR3 has 17 amino acids. Germline V gene sequence: CDR1 DFQATT, CDR2 SNEGSKA (reference sequence).

This clonotype occurred a few times. V and J are TRBV5-6 and TRBJ2-5, with 7 bases matching TRBD1. Germline V gene lookup returns CDR1 SGHDT and CDR2 YYEEEE. V dropped 1 base and J dropped 6; count of bases not matched to a gene: 3. This CDR3 has 13 amino acids. The CDR3 spells CASSLWGQQTQYF. The CDR3 DNA is TGTGCCAGCAGCTTGTGGGGACAGCAGACCCAGTACTTC.

The rearrangement links TRBV7-9 to TRBJ2-7; 8 bases line up with TRBD2. After removal of 6 bases from V and 0 bases from J, the junction contained 10 bases not matched to a gene. CDR1 and CDR2 from the germline V gene are SEHNR and FQNEAQ (reference sequence). CDR3 size: 16 residues. CDR3 in amino acids: CASRTGRAESSYEQYF. The CDR3 nucleotides read TGTGCCAGCAGGACCGGGAGGGCCGAAAGCTCCTACGAGCAGTACTTC.

The chain joins TRBV5-1 to TRBJ2-1; D may be TRBD1 (6 bases). V shed 0 bases and J shed 8 bases, with 12 bases lying between them. Germline V lookup: CDR1 SGHRS, CDR2 YFSETQ. The CDR3 is 14 residues long. This chain's CDR3 is CASSLGRGGYEQFF. In nucleotides, the CDR3 is TGCGCCAGCAGCTTGGGCAGGGGTGGATATGAGCAGTTCTTC.

This clonotype was observed a handful of times. CDR3 sequence (DNA): TGTGCCAGCAGTTACAACGGCCGAACCTACGAGCAGTACTTC. Translating it yields CASSYNGRTYEQYF. The chain employs TRBV6-5 and TRBJ2-7; D remains ambiguous. This CDR3 contains 14 residues. The V end lost 2 bases, the J end lost 2 bases, and 10 bases lay between the germline ends. Germline-derived CDR1 and CDR2 are MNHEY and SVGAGI.

The sample holds a few counts of this clonotype. The chain combines TRBV4-3 with TRBJ1-2; weak D call: TRBD1 (6 bases). The V and J ends lost 0 bases and 4 bases respectively, with 15 bases between them. Germline V lookup: CDR1 LGHNA, CDR2 YSLEER. This CDR3 has 16 amino acids. CDR3 in amino acids: CASSQDPPGGVYGYTF. DNA of the CDR3: TGCGCCAGCAGCCAAGATCCCCCCGGGGGCGTCTATGGCTACACCTTC.

The chain employs TRBV11-3 and TRBJ2-1, with D tentatively TRBD1 (6 bases). The germline V and J ends were trimmed by 1 base and 9 bases, with 22 bases remaining between them. The germline gives CDR1 SGHNT, CDR2 YENEEA. CDR3 length: 17 amino acids. CDR3 region: CASSLVLGGNRPSEQFF. The CDR3 region has the DNA TGTGCCAGCAGCTTAGTGTTAGGGGGTAACCGGCCTAGTGAGCAGTTCTTC.

The chain uses TRBV29-1 and TRBJ2-1; the match to TRBD2 covers 7 bases. The J segment lost 0 bases and the V segment lost 4 bases, leaving 9 bases of the junction unmatched. The CDR3 extends over 16 amino acids. Germline CDR1 and CDR2: SQVTM and ANQGSEA. The CDR3 region has the DNA TGCAGCGTTGTGGGGTGGGAGGGGAGCTCCTACAATGAGCAGTTCTTC. Its translation: CSVVGWEGSSYNEQFF.

V is TRBV12-3 or TRBV12-4 and J is TRBJ2-7; D remains ambiguous. Between the trimmed V and J ends, which lost 1 base and 1 base, there was a span of 8 bases. This CDR3 has 14 amino acids. CDR3 protein: CASSLDGVSYEQYF. CDR3 DNA: TGTGCCAGCAGTTTAGACGGCGTTTCCTACGAGCAGTACTTC.

The genes are TRBV29-1 and TRBJ2-4; unclear D gene. Matching the DNA end better, TRBJ2-7 makes the J call doubtful. The CDR3 is 13 amino acids. CDR1 is SQVTM and CDR2 is ANQGSEA in the germline V gene. The chain's CDR3 is CSVQQTPIYEQYF. The CDR3 region has the DNA TGCAGCGTTCAACAAACCCCAATTTACGAGCAGTACTTC.

This clonotype was detected only a few times. The V gene is TRBV29-1, the J gene TRBJ2-3; tentative D call: TRBD1 (6 bases). Trimming took 2 bases from V and 2 from J, leaving 20 bases between them. CDR3 size: 17 residues. Germline V gene sequence: CDR1 SQVTM, CDR2 ANQGSEA. CDR3 amino acids: CSVECPSGESTTDTQYF. The CDR3 DNA reads as TGCAGCGTTGAATGCCCTTCAGGGGAATCCACCACAGATACGCAGTATTTT.

In this sample, this clonotype turned up once. The chain uses TRBV7-2 and TRBJ2-7, with 7 bases lining up with TRBD2. The germline V gene encodes CDR1 SGHTA and CDR2 FQGNSA. This CDR3 comprises 14 residues. Germline trimming cut 0 bases from V and 9 bases from J; bases unmatched to any gene: 8. CDR3 in amino acids: CASSLALSGEGQYF. The CDR3 coding sequence is TGTGCCAGCAGCTTAGCGCTTTCTGGGGAGGGGCAGTACTTC.

The chain couples TRBV10-3 to TRBJ2-3; tentatively, D is TRBD1 or TRBD2 (6 bases each). Germline assignment: CDR1 ENHRY and CDR2 SYGVKD. This CDR3 is built from 15 residues. V lost 0 bases and J 4 bases, leaving 11 bases between the germline ends. CDR3 loop: CAISESSGASDTQYF. The CDR3 DNA sequence: TGTGCCATCAGTGAGTCTTCGGGGGCCTCAGATACGCAGTATTTT.

The rearrangement links TRBV2 to TRBJ2-5; TRBD2 might be the D (7 bases). This CDR3 comprises 14 residues. V lost 7 bases, J lost 2 bases, and 14 bases lay in between. Germline-derived CDR1 and CDR2 are SNHLY and FYNNEI. CDR3 bases: TGTGCCAGCACCGGGGGGCGGACTCAAGAGACCCAGTACTTC. It codes for CASTGGRTQETQYF.

Many counts were recorded for this clonotype. The genes are TRBV27 and TRBJ2-7; 7 positions match TRBD1. Germline V gene lookup returns CDR1 MNHEY and CDR2 SMNVEV (reference sequence). The CDR3 totals 13 residues. The trim removed 3 bases at V and 3 bases at J, leaving 2 bases unmatched. The CDR3 sequence is CASSLSGGYEQYF. In DNA, the CDR3 is TGTGCCAGCAGTTTGTCAGGGGGCTACGAGCAGTACTTC.

As to this clonotype: This may be a read error, as it is one base from a much larger clone. The J gene is TRBJ2-3, the V gene TRBV15; TRBD1 is a possible D gene (6 bases). Per the germline V gene, CDR1 is LNHNV and CDR2 is YYDKDF (reference sequence). This CDR3 region has 16 residues. Here the CDR3 reads CANSSNPGHGADTQYF. In DNA, the CDR3 is TGTGCCAACAGCAGCAATCCGGGACATGGGGCAGATACGCAGTATTTT.